This TCR beta chain was obtained from a study of blood T cells in healthy people across ages. PCR was performed a second time for roughly 7 to 11 cycles using a sample-barcoded 5' primer and a J-beta primer mix. A template-switch adaptor with 12 random nucleotides tagged each cDNA molecule. TCRdb analysed the 5' RACE reads with MiXCR anew, one entry per CDR3 protein. Of approximately 600,000 distinct CDR3 sequences listed, around 54% are singletons. The authors isolated at least 6.5 million PBMCs per sample. Per sample, at least 5.5 micrograms of total RNA were extracted. Germline V lookup: CDR1 MNHNY, CDR2 SVGAGI (reference sequence). The germline V and J ends were trimmed by 5 bases and 4 bases, with 14 bases remaining between them. CDR3 length equals 15 residues.

The specimen was blood. The genes are TRBV6-6 and TRBJ1-4; perhaps TRBD1 as D (6 bases). The sequence was obtained from a man between 60 and 75 years old in good health. The CDR3 protein is CASSPQGGYNEKLFF. The CDR3 DNA reads TGTGCCAGCAGTCCGCAAGGGGGATATAATGAAAAACTGTTTTTT.